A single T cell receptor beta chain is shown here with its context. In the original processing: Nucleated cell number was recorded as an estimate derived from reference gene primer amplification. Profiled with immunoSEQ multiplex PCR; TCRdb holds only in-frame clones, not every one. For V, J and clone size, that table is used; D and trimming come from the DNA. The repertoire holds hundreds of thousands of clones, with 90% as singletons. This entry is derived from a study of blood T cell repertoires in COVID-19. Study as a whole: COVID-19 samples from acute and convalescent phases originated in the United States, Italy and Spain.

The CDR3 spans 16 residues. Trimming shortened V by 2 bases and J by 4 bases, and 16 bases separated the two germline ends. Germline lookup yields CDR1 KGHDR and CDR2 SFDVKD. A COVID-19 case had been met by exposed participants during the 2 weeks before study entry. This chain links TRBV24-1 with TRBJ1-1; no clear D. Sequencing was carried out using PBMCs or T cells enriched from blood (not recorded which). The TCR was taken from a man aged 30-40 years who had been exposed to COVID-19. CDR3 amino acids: CATSDSGRAPPTEAFF. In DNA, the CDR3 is TGTGCCACCAGTGATTCTGGGCGGGCCCCCCCCACTGAAGCTTTCTTT.